The 23 T cell receptor beta chains below all came from one sample that was sequenced in a study of T cell changes during pregnancy in multiple sclerosis. Produced via immunoSEQ multiplex PCR; TCRdb's table is partial and in-frame only. The sample records roughly 69,000 clones, under 95% being singletons. This sample comprised peripheral blood, obtained after pregnancy. The source of these receptors is a female donor with multiple sclerosis, enrolled in a pregnancy study.

The chain combines TRBV30 with TRBJ1-3, with a weak D call TRBD1 (6 bases). CDR3 length equals 14 residues. In germline, CDR1 is GTSNPN, CDR2 SVGIG (reference sequence). V lost 3 bases and J 3 bases, leaving 12 bases between the germline ends. The CDR3 coding sequence is TGTGCCTGGAGCCCCTCAGGGGTTGGAAACACCATATATTTT. This codes for CAWSPSGVGNTIYF.

This chain connects TRBV19 to TRBJ1-1, with D possibly matching TRBD1 (6 bases). V dropped 6 bases and J dropped 7 bases, with 9 bases sitting between them. Germline CDR1 reads LNHDA; CDR2 reads SQIVND (reference sequence). CDR3 length: 11 residues. CDR3 sequence reads: CASRQGGEAFF. The CDR3, as DNA: TGTGCCAGTAGACAGGGTGGTGAAGCTTTCTTT.

This chain uses TRBV18 with TRBJ2-5, with 12 bases that match TRBD2. This CDR3 comprises 15 residues. CDR1 and CDR2 from the germline V gene are KGHSH and LQKENI. V lost 6 bases and J lost 4; bases outside the gene matches: 6. The CDR3 region has the DNA TGTGCCAGCTCTCTACTAGCGGGAGGAGGAGAGACCCAGTACTTC. It codes for CASSLLAGGGETQYF.

The genes are TRBV27 and TRBJ1-2; the match to TRBD1 covers 9 bases. V was clipped by 5 bases and J by 3 bases; unmatched bases: 10. The CDR3 has 16 residues. Germline CDR1 reads MNHEY; CDR2 reads SMNVEV (reference sequence). CDR3 amino acids: CASSLLEGQGDYGYTF. The CDR3 DNA follows: TGTGCCAGCAGTCTCCTGGAGGGACAGGGTGACTATGGCTACACCTTC.

CDR3: CASSEDLGLPSGANVLTF. CDR3 DNA: TGTGCCAGCAGTGAAGATCTCGGACTTCCCTCTGGGGCCAACGTCCTGACTTTC. The chain links TRBV6-1 to TRBJ2-6; D is perhaps TRBD2 (5 bases). The CDR3 loop spans 18 amino acids. Germline CDR1 is MNHNS and CDR2 is SASEGT. V was trimmed by 1 base and J by 0 bases, leaving 13 bases between them.

CDR3 nucleotides: TGCGCCAGCAGCGTAGGACAGGGGGGCTACGAGCAGTACTTC. Translation gives CASSVGQGGYEQYF. The rearrangement links TRBV5-1 to TRBJ2-7; 10 bases align to TRBD1. Trimming at V came to 4 bases and at J to 3 bases, leaving 4 bases not matched to a gene. From germline, CDR1 is SGHRS and CDR2 YFSETQ. The CDR3 spans 14 residues.

The chain recombines TRBV27 with TRBJ2-1; possible D gene TRBD2, 5 bases. V lost 5 bases and J lost 1, with 21 bases in between. Germline assignment: CDR1 MNHEY and CDR2 SMNVEV (reference sequence). This CDR3 is 18 amino acids long. CDR3 DNA sequence: TGTGCCAGCAGTCTAGGCCCCCTCGCGGGCACTTCCTACAATGAGCAGTTCTTC. Translation gives CASSLGPLAGTSYNEQFF.

The chain is built from TRBV19 and TRBJ2-6; no firm D call. Trimming took off 5 bases at V and 0 bases at J, with 5 bases between the two ends. The CDR3 length is 14 residues. The germline gives CDR1 LNHDA, CDR2 SQIVND (reference sequence). In DNA form, the CDR3 reads TGTGCCAGTAGTTTGTACTCTGGGGCCAACGTCCTGACTTTC. Protein: CASSLYSGANVLTF.

This chain links TRBV11-2 with TRBJ1-2, with TRBD1 as a possible D gene (5 bases). The length of the CDR3 is 15 residues. V was trimmed by 6 bases and J by 1 base, leaving 15 bases between them. Per the germline V gene, CDR1 is SGHAT and CDR2 is FQNNGV. Here the CDR3 reads CASRSLGGLNYGYTF. CDR3 nucleotide sequence: TGTGCCAGCAGGTCACTCGGGGGACTTAACTATGGCTACACCTTC.

This chain connects TRBV5-1 to TRBJ2-7, with 12 bases lining up with TRBD1. The V gene's germline CDR1 is SGHRS and CDR2 YFSETQ. CDR3 size: 16 residues. The V and J ends lost 5 bases and 5 bases, in that order; junction bases with no gene match: 11. In DNA form, the CDR3 reads TGCGCCAGCAGGCGCCCCGGGACAGGGGGCATCGACGAGCAGTACTTC. Protein product: CASRRPGTGGIDEQYF.

V and J are TRBV27 and TRBJ2-7, with D possibly being TRBD2 (6 bases). Germline V gives CDR1 MNHEY, CDR2 SMNVEV (reference sequence). The length of the CDR3 is 18 residues. Trimming removed 5 bases from V and 0 bases from J, with 23 bases in between. CDR3 in DNA: TGTGCCAGCAGTCCCTCGACTTGGCGGGGCTCTAGCTCCTACGAGCAGTACTTC. This encodes CASSPSTWRGSSSYEQYF.

The chain recombines TRBV6-6 with TRBJ2-7; 10 bases agree with TRBD1. In germline, CDR1 is MNHNY, CDR2 SVGAGI (reference sequence). This CDR3 has 13 amino acids. The junction had 4 bases not matched to a gene; V was cut back by 6 bases and J by 5 bases. CDR3 region: CASSGTGVNEQYF. CDR3 bases: TGTGCCAGCAGCGGGACAGGGGTGAACGAGCAGTACTTC.

The rearrangement links TRBV5-1 to TRBJ1-3; 7 bases align to TRBD1. This CDR3 has 16 residues. Germline assignment: CDR1 SGHRS and CDR2 YFSETQ. The V gene end was trimmed by 2 bases and the J gene end by 1 base; junction bases not matched to a gene: 6. This chain's CDR3 is CASSFNSQGSGNTIYF. The CDR3 nucleotides are TGCGCCAGCAGCTTTAATTCACAGGGGTCTGGAAACACCATATATTTT.

This chain links TRBV11-2 with TRBJ2-1; TRBD1 matches 9 bases. Per the germline V gene, CDR1 is SGHAT and CDR2 is FQNNGV. J gave up 6 bases and V 6 bases, and 9 bases lay outside the gene matches. The CDR3 has 15 amino acids. CDR3 loop: CASRLDVTGGNEQFF. The CDR3 DNA reads TGTGCCAGCAGACTTGATGTGACAGGGGGCAATGAGCAGTTCTTC.

The chain joins TRBV5-4 to TRBJ1-4; a possible D gene is TRBD1 (5 bases). Per germline, CDR1 SGHNT and CDR2 YYREEE (reference sequence). Between the trimmed V and J ends, which lost 0 bases and 4 bases, there was a span of 10 bases. CDR3 length: 15 amino acids. CDR3 region: CASSLGTRVNEKLFF. In DNA, the CDR3 is TGTGCCAGCAGCTTGGGGACACGGGTTAATGAAAAACTGTTTTTT.

The rearrangement uses TRBV29-1 and TRBJ1-1; D is undetermined. Germline CDR1 and CDR2: SQVTM and ANQGSEA. Trimming stripped 6 bases from V and 1 base from J, with 3 bases between. CDR3 length equals 10 residues. The CDR3 DNA sequence: TGCAGCGTGCGGAACACTGAAGCTTTCTTT. Amino acid sequence: CSVRNTEAFF.

The J gene is TRBJ2-7, the V gene TRBV5-6; 8 positions match TRBD2. The CDR3 spans 15 residues. CDR1 and CDR2 from the germline V gene are SGHDT and YYEEEE. V gave up 0 bases and J gave up 2 bases; unmatched junction bases: 4. The CDR3 spells CASSLVTSGAYEQYF. The CDR3 DNA sequence: TGTGCCAGCAGCTTGGTTACTAGCGGAGCCTACGAGCAGTACTTC.

The CDR3: CASSQEGPTYEQYF. The DNA for the CDR3 is TGTGCCAGCAGCCAGGAGGGGCCGACCTACGAGCAGTACTTC. The chain employs TRBV5-6 and TRBJ2-7, with a tentative D call TRBD2 (6 bases). CDR3 length: 14 residues. V was trimmed by 4 bases and J by 2 bases, leaving 13 bases between them. CDR1 is SGHDT and CDR2 is YYEEEE in the germline V gene. Complete variable domain (other parts from reference TRBV5-6 and TRBJ2-7): DAGVTQSPTHLIKTRGQQVTLRCSPKSGHDTVSWYQQALGQGPQFIFQYYEEEERQRGNFPDRFSGHQFPNYSSELNVNALLLGDSALYLCASSQEGPTYEQYFGPGTRLTVT.

The chain couples TRBV4-3 to TRBJ2-7; 11 bases line up with TRBD2. The V gene's germline CDR1 is LGHNA and CDR2 YSLEER. Losses at the gene ends were 2 bases for V and 6 bases for J; bases not matched to a gene: 6. The CDR3 has 15 amino acids. The CDR3 sequence: CASSQFLAGGREQYF. In nucleotides, the CDR3 is TGCGCCAGCAGCCAATTTCTAGCGGGAGGTCGCGAGCAGTACTTC.

V usage is TRBV7-9 and J usage is TRBJ2-3; weak D call: TRBD1 (6 bases). CDR3 size: 16 residues. V lost 1 base, J lost 0 bases, and 11 bases lay in between. Per germline, CDR1 SEHNR and CDR2 FQNEAQ (reference sequence). DNA for the CDR3: TGTGCCAGCAGCTTAGTTTCGGGACAAAGCACAGATACGCAGTATTTT. As protein: CASSLVSGQSTDTQYF. The variable domain in full, with the rest retrieved from reference TRBV7-9 and TRBJ2-3, is DTGVSQNPRHKITKRGQNVTFRCDPISEHNRLYWYRQTLGQGPEFLTYFQNEAQLEKSRLLSDRFSAERPKGSFSTLEIQRTEQGDSAMYLCASSLVSGQSTDTQYFGPGTRLTVL.

The chain recombines TRBV6-1 with TRBJ2-7; 10 bases are shared with TRBD1. The CDR3 contains 14 residues. After removal of 1 base from V and 4 bases from J, the junction contained 1 base not matched to a gene. The V gene's germline CDR1 is MNHNS and CDR2 SASEGT. CDR3: CASSEGTGGYEQYF. The DNA of the CDR3 is TGTGCCAGCAGTGAAGGGACAGGGGGGTACGAGCAGTACTTC.

Turning to this clone: This CDR3 is also generated by other DNA sequences in the sample. J is TRBJ2-1 and V is TRBV5-1; no reliable D call. V dropped 0 bases and J dropped 0 bases, with 10 bases sitting between them. This CDR3 is 16 amino acids long. Germline loops: CDR1 SGHRS, CDR2 YFSETQ. The CDR3 region is CASSLEAASSYNEQFF. CDR3 nucleotides: TGCGCCAGCAGCTTGGAGGCAGCGAGCTCCTACAATGAGCAGTTCTTC.

The chain combines TRBV2 with TRBJ2-1, with TRBD2 matching over 12 bases. Germline lookup yields CDR1 SNHLY and CDR2 FYNNEI. CDR3 length: 13 residues. Trimming removed 9 bases from V and 6 bases from J; junction bases left unmatched: 3. CDR3 sequence: CARTSGSGNEQFF. Written as DNA, the CDR3 is TGTGCCAGGACTAGCGGGAGCGGCAATGAGCAGTTCTTC.